What follows are 27 T cell receptor beta chains derived from one specimen sequenced in a study of identical twins. TCRdb ran MiXCR on the 5' RACE reads and lists one entry per CDR3 protein. In the table there are about 470,000 distinct CDR3 sequences, 20% to 25% of which are singletons. Another study also made use of these data, one on T cells expressing NK-cell markers.

Specimen: CD4+ T cells sorted from blood. The receptor source for this set is a woman aged 18-35 years in good health.

This clonotype was counted only a few times. The gene calls are TRBV9 and TRBJ1-6; D ambiguous. Trimming stripped 3 bases from V and 0 bases from J, with 10 bases between. In germline, CDR1 is SGDLS, CDR2 YYNGEE. The CDR3 consists of 16 residues. The CDR3 DNA sequence: TGTGCCAGCAGCGGTTACTCCTACTCCTATAATTCACCCCTCCACTTT. Translation: CASSGYSYSYNSPLHF.

The CDR3 here is CASRTTGRYEQYF. CDR3 DNA sequence: TGTGCCAGCAGAACGACAGGGAGGTACGAGCAGTACTTC. The V call is TRBV11-2, the J call TRBJ2-7; D might be TRBD1 (7 bases). Germline CDR1 is SGHAT and CDR2 is FQNNGV. Trimming pared 6 bases from V and 4 bases from J, leaving 13 bases between. The CDR3 has 13 amino acids.

The rearrangement uses TRBV5-1 and TRBJ2-1, with a possible D match to TRBD2 (5 bases). Germline V CDR1 and CDR2: SGHRS, YFSETQ. V lost 1 base, J lost 2 bases, and 7 bases lay in between. The CDR3 has 14 residues. The CDR3 loop reads CASSLSRAYNEQFF. CDR3 nucleotide sequence: TGCGCCAGCAGCTTGTCGCGGGCCTACAATGAGCAGTTCTTC. The full variable domain, completed using reference TRBV5-1 and TRBJ2-1, is KAGVTQTPRYLIKTRGQQVTLSCSPISGHRSVSWYQQTPGQGLQFLFEYFSETQRNKGNFPGRFSGRQFSNSRSEMNVSTLELGDSALYLCASSLSRAYNEQFFGPGTRLTVL.

This clonotype was detected a few times. The chain carries TRBV4-3 and TRBJ2-2; D unresolved. V was shortened by 2 bases and J by 6 bases, with 7 bases between the two germline ends. Germline V CDR1 and CDR2: LGHNA, YSLEER. This CDR3 has 13 residues. The DNA of the CDR3 is TGCGCCAGCAGCCAATCCGGGTCCGGGGAGCTGTTTTTT. It codes for CASSQSGSGELFF.

This clonotype was seen only a few times. This rearrangement joins TRBV20-1 to TRBJ2-3; the match to TRBD2 covers 7 bases. Per germline, CDR1 DFQATT and CDR2 SNEGSKA (reference sequence). The CDR3 loop spans 14 amino acids. The J segment lost 9 bases and the V segment lost 0 bases, leaving 9 bases of the junction unmatched. Here the CDR3 reads CSARDVGGPSTQYF. CDR3 nucleotides: TGCAGTGCTAGAGATGTGGGAGGGCCTAGCACGCAGTATTTT.

The sample holds a few counts of this clonotype. The rearrangement uses TRBV4-3 and TRBJ2-3; possibly TRBD1 for D (8 bases). CDR1 and CDR2 from the germline V gene are LGHNA and YSLEER. Between the trimmed V and J ends, which lost 7 bases and 0 bases, there was a span of 14 bases. The CDR3 consists of 15 residues. The CDR3 DNA follows: TGCGCCAGCAACGAACAGGGGGGGAGCACAGATACGCAGTATTTT. It yields the protein CASNEQGGSTDTQYF.

In this sample, this clonotype turned up a few times. The J gene is TRBJ1-2, the V gene TRBV24-1, with D uncertain. CDR1 and CDR2 (germline): KGHDR, SFDVKD. V dropped 2 bases and J dropped 4 bases, with 13 bases sitting between them. This CDR3 comprises 15 residues. CDR3 residues: CATSDSRSGIYGYTF. For the CDR3, the DNA is TGTGCCACCAGTGATTCAAGAAGCGGCATCTATGGCTACACCTTC.

CDR3 amino acids: CASSSDGQYNQPQHF. For the CDR3, the DNA is TGTGCCAGCAGTTCCGACGGACAGTACAATCAGCCCCAGCATTTT. The rearrangement joins TRBV6-5 to TRBJ1-5; maybe TRBD1 (6 bases). With 4 bases removed from V and 3 bases from J, the gap between germline ends came to 13 bases. CDR1 MNHEY and CDR2 SVGAGI come from the germline V gene. The CDR3 has 15 amino acids.

V gene TRBV5-1 combines with J gene TRBJ2-3, with 7 bases fitting TRBD2. Trimming took 4 bases from V and 2 from J; bases not matched to a gene: 7. Per germline, CDR1 SGHRS and CDR2 YFSETQ. This CDR3 spans 15 amino acids. CDR3 DNA: TGCGCCAGCAGCCTGGGACTATCCTACACAGATACGCAGTATTTT. Its translation is CASSLGLSYTDTQYF.

Notes on this clonotype: Its ends do not fully match the called genes, so a read error is possible. This chain uses TRBV6-1 with TRBJ2-1, with TRBD2 as a possible D gene (6 bases). CDR3 length equals 14 residues. Germline V gene data show CDR1 as MNHNS and CDR2 as SASEGT. The CDR3 bases are TGTGCCACACTAGCAGGCCCCTCCCACAATGAGCAGTTCTTC. Protein: CATLAGPSHNEQFF.

This clonotype was seen more than once but under ten times. The V gene is TRBV7-9, the J gene TRBJ2-7, with D perhaps matching TRBD2 (5 bases). This CDR3 region has 14 residues. Germline loops: CDR1 SEHNR, CDR2 FQNEAQ (reference sequence). V lost 6 bases and J 1 base, leaving 13 bases between the germline ends. This CDR3 reads CASRSNRGSYEQYF. Written as DNA, the CDR3 is TGTGCCAGCAGATCTAACCGGGGATCCTACGAGCAGTACTTC.

CDR3 residues: CSARALSLEQYF. CDR3 DNA sequence: TGCAGTGCTAGAGCTTTATCACTCGAGCAGTACTTC. The chain couples TRBV20-1 to TRBJ2-7; D is unclear. The CDR3 runs 12 residues. Trimming shortened V by 1 base and J by 6 bases, and 10 bases separated the two germline ends. Germline V gene data show CDR1 as DFQATT and CDR2 as SNEGSKA (reference sequence).

The genes are TRBV5-4 and TRBJ2-7; 9 bases agree with TRBD1. The V gene end was trimmed by 4 bases and the J gene end by 3 bases; junction bases not matched to a gene: 8. The CDR3 extends over 15 amino acids. The germline V gene encodes CDR1 SGHNT and CDR2 YYREEE (reference sequence). Here the CDR3 DNA reads TGTGCCAGCAGCGCCGGGACAGGGAGTTACTACGAGCAGTACTTC. As protein: CASSAGTGSYYEQYF.

This clonotype was seen a handful of times. The chain joins TRBV9 to TRBJ1-1, with a weak D call TRBD1 (5 bases). Deletions cut 6 bases from V and 1 base from J, with 16 bases between. CDR3 length equals 15 residues. Per germline, CDR1 SGDLS and CDR2 YYNGEE. CDR3 region: CASTSDPQGNTEAFF. CDR3 coding DNA: TGTGCCAGCACATCCGACCCTCAGGGGAACACTGAAGCTTTCTTT.

This clonotype was picked up a small number of times. The rearrangement uses TRBV7-2 and TRBJ1-1; D gene ambiguous. V lost 4 bases and J 9 bases, leaving 18 bases between the germline ends. There are 14 residues in the CDR3. Germline values: CDR1 SGHTA, CDR2 FQGNSA. This CDR3 is CASSSYPGLTQAFF. The CDR3, as DNA: TGTGCCAGCAGCTCCTACCCGGGTCTTACACAAGCTTTCTTT.

This clonotype showed up just a few times. V usage is TRBV5-1 and J usage is TRBJ1-5, with TRBD1 as a possible D gene (6 bases). V was shortened by 0 bases and J by 7 bases, with 14 bases between the two germline ends. This CDR3 contains 15 residues. Germline CDR1 SGHRS, CDR2 YFSETQ. CDR3 sequence (DNA): TGCGCCAGCAGCTTGGACTCGGGGGGCGCCCAGCCCCAGCATTTT. Translating gives CASSLDSGGAQPQHF.

This clonotype was seen only a few times. The V gene is TRBV24-1, the J gene TRBJ2-3, with 8 bases identical to TRBD2. CDR1 and CDR2 from the germline V gene are KGHDR and SFDVKD. Trimming took 4 bases from V and 4 from J; bases not matched to a gene: 9. The CDR3 contains 16 residues. In DNA, the CDR3 is TGTGCCACCAGTGACCCTACTATGACTAGCGCAGATACGCAGTATTTT. Translating it yields CATSDPTMTSADTQYF.

The chain is built from TRBV6-5 and TRBJ1-1; TRBD1 is a possible D gene (5 bases). CDR1 and CDR2 from the germline V gene are MNHEY and SVGAGI. V lost 0 bases and J 6 bases, leaving 17 bases between the germline ends. The CDR3 sequence is 16 residues long. This CDR3 is CASSYSRGGATPEAFF. The CDR3 DNA is TGTGCCAGCAGTTACTCACGGGGGGGTGCGACGCCTGAAGCTTTCTTT.

The rearrangement uses TRBV20-1 and TRBJ2-7; D might be TRBD2 (5 bases). V lost 0 bases, J lost 2 bases, and 14 bases lay in between. CDR3 size: 15 residues. CDR1 and CDR2 from the germline V gene are DFQATT and SNEGSKA (reference sequence). This CDR3 reads CSARDPGNNPYEQYF. The CDR3 nucleotides are TGCAGTGCTAGAGATCCCGGGAACAACCCCTACGAGCAGTACTTC.

The rearrangement joins TRBV5-1 to TRBJ2-2, with TRBD2 as a possible D gene (5 bases). Trimming cost V 5 bases and J 5 bases, with 10 bases left between them. Germline V lookup: CDR1 SGHRS, CDR2 YFSETQ. The CDR3 is 13 amino acids. The CDR3 region has the DNA TGCGCCAGCAGGGGAGTTGGGACCGGGGAGCTGTTTTTT. This codes for CASRGVGTGELFF. Full variable domain (remainder filled in from reference TRBV5-1 and TRBJ2-2): KAGVTQTPRYLIKTRGQQVTLSCSPISGHRSVSWYQQTPGQGLQFLFEYFSETQRNKGNFPGRFSGRQFSNSRSEMNVSTLELGDSALYLCASRGVGTGELFFGEGSRLTVL.

This clonotype was detected only a few times. The CDR3 region is CASSFSERSTDTQYF. The DNA of the CDR3 is TGTGCCAGCAGTTTCTCCGAGCGTAGCACAGATACGCAGTATTTT. The V and J genes are TRBV28 and TRBJ2-3; D gene uncertain. This CDR3 has 15 residues. Germline V gene sequence: CDR1 MDHEN, CDR2 SYDVKM. The V end was cut by 3 bases, the J end by 0 bases, with 10 bases between.

This clonotype was observed a handful of times. This chain joins TRBV29-1 and TRBJ2-3; 10 bases map to TRBD2. From germline, CDR1 is SQVTM and CDR2 ANQGSEA. Unmatched junction bases numbered 6, after V lost 5 bases and J lost 4 bases. There are 14 residues in the CDR3. CDR3 amino acids: CSVYQRGGADTQYF. The CDR3 nucleotides are TGCAGCGTTTATCAGCGGGGGGGCGCAGATACGCAGTATTTT.

The J gene is TRBJ2-3, the V gene TRBV10-3, with D maybe TRBD2 (6 bases). The V gene lost 2 bases and the J gene lost 4 bases, with 13 bases spanning the gap. Per germline, CDR1 ENHRY and CDR2 SYGVKD. The CDR3 sequence is 15 residues long. Here the CDR3 reads CAISETERGADTQYF. CDR3 sequence (DNA): TGTGCCATCAGTGAGACAGAGCGCGGGGCAGATACGCAGTATTTT.

This rearrangement joins TRBV20-1 to TRBJ1-6; weak D call: TRBD1 (5 bases). This CDR3 has 13 residues. Trimming stripped 4 bases from V and 8 bases from J, with 12 bases between. Looked up from germline, CDR1 is DFQATT and CDR2 is SNEGSKA (reference sequence). CDR3 protein: CSATRGLDSPLHF. For the CDR3, the DNA is TGCAGTGCTACAAGGGGTCTCGATTCACCCCTCCACTTT.

This clonotype has a handful of counts. The rearrangement links TRBV6-4 to TRBJ2-3; TRBD2 matches at 8 bases. Germline CDR1 and CDR2: MRHNA and SNTAGT. CDR3 length: 15 residues. J was trimmed by 1 base and V by 0 bases; bases with no gene match: 0. The chain's CDR3 is CASSDSRGGTDTQYF. The CDR3 DNA is TGTGCCAGCAGTGACTCGCGGGGGGGCACAGATACGCAGTATTTT.

This clonotype was counted between two and nine times. The chain links TRBV6-2 or TRBV6-3 to TRBJ1-1; D possibly corresponds to TRBD1 (5 bases). Germline V CDR1 and CDR2: MNHEY, SVGEGT. Trimming left V 5 bases short and J 0 bases short, with 13 bases between. There are 15 residues in the CDR3. In nucleotides, the CDR3 is TGTGCCAGCAGTCAAGCCGGGACGGTGAACACTGAAGCTTTCTTT. Translating it yields CASSQAGTVNTEAFF.

This clonotype was counted only a few times. The chain is built from TRBV9 and TRBJ1-2, with D perhaps matching TRBD1 (6 bases). Per germline, CDR1 SGDLS and CDR2 YYNGEE. Trimming left V 3 bases short and J 7 bases short, with 13 bases between. The CDR3 is 13 amino acids. The CDR3 DNA is TGTGCCAGCAGCGCGAACAGGGTCTTTGGCTACACCTTC. This gives the protein CASSANRVFGYTF.